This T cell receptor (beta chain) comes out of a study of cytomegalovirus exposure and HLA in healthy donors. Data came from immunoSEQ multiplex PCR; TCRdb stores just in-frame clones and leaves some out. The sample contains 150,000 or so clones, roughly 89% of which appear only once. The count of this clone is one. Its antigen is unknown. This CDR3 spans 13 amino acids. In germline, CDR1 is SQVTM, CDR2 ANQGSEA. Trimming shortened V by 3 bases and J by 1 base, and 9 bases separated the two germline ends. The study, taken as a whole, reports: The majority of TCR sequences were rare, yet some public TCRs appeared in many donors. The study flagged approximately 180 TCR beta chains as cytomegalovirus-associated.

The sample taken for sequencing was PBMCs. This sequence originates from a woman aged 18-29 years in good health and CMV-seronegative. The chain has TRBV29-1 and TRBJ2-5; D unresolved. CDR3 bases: TGCAGCGTTGATTCGGGTGTCCAAGAGACCCAGTACTTC. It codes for CSVDSGVQETQYF.